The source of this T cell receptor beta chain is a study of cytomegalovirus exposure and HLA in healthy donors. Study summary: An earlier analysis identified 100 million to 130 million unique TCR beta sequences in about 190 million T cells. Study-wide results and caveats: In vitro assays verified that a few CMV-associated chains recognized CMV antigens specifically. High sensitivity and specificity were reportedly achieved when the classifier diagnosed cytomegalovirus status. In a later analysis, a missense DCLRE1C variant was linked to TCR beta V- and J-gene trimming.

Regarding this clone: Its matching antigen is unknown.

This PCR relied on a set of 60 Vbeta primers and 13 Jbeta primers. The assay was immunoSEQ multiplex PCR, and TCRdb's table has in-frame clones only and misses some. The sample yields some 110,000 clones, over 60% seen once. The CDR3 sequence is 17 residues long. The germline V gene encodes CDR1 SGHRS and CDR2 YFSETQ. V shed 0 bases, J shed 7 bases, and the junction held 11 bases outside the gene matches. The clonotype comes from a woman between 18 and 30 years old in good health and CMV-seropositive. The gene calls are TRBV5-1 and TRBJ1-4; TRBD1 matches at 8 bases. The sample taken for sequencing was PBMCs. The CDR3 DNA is TGCGCCAGCAGCTTGGGACAGGGGCAGTACTCGGTTGAAAAACTGTTTTTT. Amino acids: CASSLGQGQYSVEKLFF.